The 9 T cell receptor beta chains listed next were all sequenced from one sample in a study of early T cells in non-severe SARS-CoV-2 infection. TCRdb called the 5' RACE reads again in MiXCR, with one record for every CDR3 protein. The sample records over 30,000 distinct CDR3 sequences, less than 8% being singletons. The sample taken for sequencing was whole blood. These receptors came from an adult who was a healthcare worker with PCR-confirmed SARS-CoV-2 infection or an uninfected control (not recorded which).

The gene calls are TRBV6-5 and TRBJ2-3; 11 bases fit TRBD2. The germline CDR1 and CDR2 sequences are MNHEY and SVGAGI. This CDR3 has 15 amino acids. V shed 6 bases, J shed 4 bases, and the junction held 6 bases outside the gene matches. The CDR3 region is CASRDLAGGADTQYF. In nucleotides, the CDR3 is TGTGCCAGCAGGGATCTAGCGGGGGGAGCAGATACGCAGTATTTT.

The chain joins TRBV12-3 or TRBV12-4 to TRBJ1-2; D ambiguous. V was shortened by 3 bases and J by 2 bases, with 10 bases between the two germline ends. The CDR3 has 14 amino acids. CDR3 DNA: TGTGCCAGCAGTTTGGGCAGGAAAAACTATGGCTACACCTTC. Translation gives CASSLGRKNYGYTF.

In its sample, this clonotype was seen many times. V gene TRBV20-1 combines with J gene TRBJ1-5; 9 positions match TRBD1. The CDR3 covers 15 residues. Germline V CDR1 and CDR2: DFQATT, SNEGSKA (reference sequence). Trimming cost V 4 bases and J 6 bases; bases outside gene matches: 10. CDR3 loop: CSAIPGQGSLQPQHF. CDR3 bases: TGCAGTGCTATCCCGGGACAGGGAAGTCTTCAGCCCCAGCATTTT.

This clonotype was seen more than once but under ten times. This rearrangement joins TRBV20-1 to TRBJ1-2, with 8 bases matching TRBD1. Germline values: CDR1 DFQATT, CDR2 SNEGSKA (reference sequence). With V trimmed by 4 bases and J by 3 bases, 10 bases remained unmatched. The CDR3 sequence is 15 residues long. The chain's CDR3 is CSATLPGGLDYGYTF. The DNA of the CDR3 is TGCAGTGCTACCCTGCCAGGGGGCCTGGACTATGGCTACACCTTC.

This clonotype came up a few times. This sequence joins TRBV12-3 or TRBV12-4 and TRBJ1-1; D may be TRBD1 (6 bases). The CDR3 extends over 16 amino acids. The V gene lost 0 bases and the J gene lost 8 bases, with 19 bases spanning the gap. The CDR3 DNA follows: TGTGCCAGCAGTTTAGCGCTAAGGGGGGCCAAACTAGAAGCTTTCTTT. Amino acids: CASSLALRGAKLEAFF.

This clonotype appeared a few times. The chain couples TRBV20-1 to TRBJ1-6; D call uncertain. V gave up 6 bases and J gave up 0 bases, with 12 bases separating them. This CDR3 comprises 15 residues. CDR1 and CDR2 (germline): DFQATT, SNEGSKA (reference sequence). This CDR3 reads CSAPLRSSYNSPLHF. CDR3 DNA sequence: TGCAGTGCCCCCCTTCGGAGCTCCTATAATTCACCCCTCCACTTT.

This chain uses TRBV28 with TRBJ2-1, with no clear D. The CDR3 extends over 10 amino acids. The germline V and J ends were trimmed by 5 bases and 8 bases, with 4 bases remaining between them. The germline gives CDR1 MDHEN, CDR2 SYDVKM. The CDR3 DNA reads TGTGCCAGCAGTACAGATGAGCAGTTCTTC. Its protein product is CASSTDEQFF.

The sample holds many counts of this clonotype. The rearrangement uses TRBV7-2 and TRBJ1-5, with a weak D call TRBD1 (6 bases). V dropped 1 base and J dropped 4 bases, with 11 bases sitting between them. The CDR3 is made up of 15 amino acids. Germline CDR1 is SGHTA and CDR2 is FQGNSA. The CDR3 bases are TGTGCCAGCAGCTTAGAACAGGGCCCTAATCAGCCCCAGCATTTT. This codes for CASSLEQGPNQPQHF.

This clonotype was seen many times. This chain connects TRBV30 to TRBJ2-3; TRBD2 aligns across 16 bases. The CDR3 totals 16 residues. Unmatched junction bases numbered 6, after V lost 3 bases and J lost 6 bases. Per germline, CDR1 GTSNPN and CDR2 SVGIG (reference sequence). The CDR3 here is CAWRPGTSGGVDTQYF. DNA for the CDR3: TGTGCCTGGAGGCCAGGGACTAGCGGGGGGGTGGATACGCAGTATTTT.